This T cell receptor (beta chain) derives from a study of shared clonotypes between healthy human individuals. A remark on this clone: What it binds is not known.

Naive CD8 cells, CD45RO-negative and positively selected for CCR7, excluded terminally differentiated effector memory CD45RA+ cells. CDR1 is SGHRS and CDR2 is YFSETQ in the germline V gene. The CDR3 extends over 13 amino acids. Trimming cost V 6 bases and J 5 bases, with 14 bases left between them. Sequencing was performed with immunoSEQ multiplex PCR; in TCRdb, only in-frame clones are kept and a portion is missing. Among about 550,000 clones, roughly 95% were seen once, and the ten largest hold 0.095% to 0.12%. General study results and limits: The study's rarefaction showed incomplete sorted-subset sequencing despite large depth.

The J gene is TRBJ1-2, the V gene TRBV5-1; a possible D gene is TRBD1 (6 bases). Sequencing used naive CD8+ T cells sorted from blood. The TCR sequence derives from a woman aged 25-40 years in good health. CDR3 amino acids: CASKGAGEYGYTF. CDR3 DNA: TGCGCCAGCAAAGGCGCAGGGGAATATGGCTACACCTTC.